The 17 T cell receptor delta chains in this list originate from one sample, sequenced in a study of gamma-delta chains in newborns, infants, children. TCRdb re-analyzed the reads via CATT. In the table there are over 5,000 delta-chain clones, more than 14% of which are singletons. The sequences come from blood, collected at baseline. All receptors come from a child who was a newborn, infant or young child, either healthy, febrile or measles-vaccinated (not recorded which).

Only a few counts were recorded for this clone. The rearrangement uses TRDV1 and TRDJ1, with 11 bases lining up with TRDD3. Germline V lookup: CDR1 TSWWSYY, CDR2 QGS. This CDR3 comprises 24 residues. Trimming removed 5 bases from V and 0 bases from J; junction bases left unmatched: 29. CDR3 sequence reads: CALGKSPHFMGDTLAKPNTDKLIF. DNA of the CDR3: TGTGCTCTTGGGAAATCCCCGCATTTTATGGGGGATACGCTGGCCAAACCTAACACCGATAAACTCATCTTT.

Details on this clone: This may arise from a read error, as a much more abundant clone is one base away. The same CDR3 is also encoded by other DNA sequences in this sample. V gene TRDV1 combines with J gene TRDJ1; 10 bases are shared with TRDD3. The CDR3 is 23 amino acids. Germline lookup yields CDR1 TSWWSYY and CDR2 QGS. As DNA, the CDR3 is TGTGCTCTTGGGGACCTCGGGGGTTCCTACGCCTGGGGGATAGAGGGGTACACCGATAAACTTATCTTT. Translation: CALGDLGGSYAWGIEGYTDKLIF.

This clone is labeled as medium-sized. The CDR3 region is CAAHFLVKLIF. The CDR3 DNA reads TGTGCCGCCCACTTCCTAGTCAAACTCATCTTT. J is TRDJ1 and V is TRDV3; 7 bases line up with TRDD2. The V gene end was trimmed by 5 bases and the J gene end by 8 bases; junction bases not matched to a gene: 8. In germline, CDR1 is TVYSNPD, CDR2 GDNSRS (reference sequence). CDR3 length equals 11 residues.

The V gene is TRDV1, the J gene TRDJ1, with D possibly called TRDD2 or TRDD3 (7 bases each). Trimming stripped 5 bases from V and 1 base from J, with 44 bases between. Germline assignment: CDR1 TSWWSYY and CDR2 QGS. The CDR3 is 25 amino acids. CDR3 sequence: CALGNRLPRFPTIGESLGGTDKLIF. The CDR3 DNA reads TGTGCTCTTGGGAACCGTCTCCCACGTTTTCCTACGATTGGGGAAAGTCTGGGGGGCACCGATAAACTCATCTTT.

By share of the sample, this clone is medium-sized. CDR3: CALGERPVSNTDKLIF. The CDR3 region has the DNA TGTGCTCTTGGGGAACGTCCGGTGTCCAACACCGATAAACTCATCTTT. This chain links TRDV1 with TRDJ1; D not certain. CDR1 TSWWSYY and CDR2 QGS come from the germline V gene. V lost 1 base and J 0 bases, leaving 12 bases between the germline ends. CDR3 length equals 16 residues.

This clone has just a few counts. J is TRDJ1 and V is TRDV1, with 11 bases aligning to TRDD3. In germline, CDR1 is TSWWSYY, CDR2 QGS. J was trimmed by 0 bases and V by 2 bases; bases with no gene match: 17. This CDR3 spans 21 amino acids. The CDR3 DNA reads TGTGCTCTTGGGGAAAGGACTCCTACTTTTCTGGGGGATACTTACACCGATAAACTCATCTTT. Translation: CALGERTPTFLGDTYTDKLIF.

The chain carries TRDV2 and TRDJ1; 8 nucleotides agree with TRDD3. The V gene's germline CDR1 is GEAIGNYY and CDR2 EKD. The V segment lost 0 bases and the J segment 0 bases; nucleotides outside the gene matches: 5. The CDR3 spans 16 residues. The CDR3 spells CACDTLLLGDTDKLIF. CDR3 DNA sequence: TGTGCCTGTGACACCCTGCTACTGGGGGACACCGATAAACTCATCTTT.

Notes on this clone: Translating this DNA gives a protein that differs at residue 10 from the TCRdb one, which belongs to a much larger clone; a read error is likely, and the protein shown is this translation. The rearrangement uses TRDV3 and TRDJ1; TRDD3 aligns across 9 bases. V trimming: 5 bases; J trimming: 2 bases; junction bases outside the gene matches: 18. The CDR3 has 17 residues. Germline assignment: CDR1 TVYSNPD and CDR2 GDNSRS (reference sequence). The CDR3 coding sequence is TGTGCCCTCCACGCCGGGTACTGGGGGACACAGACCGATAAACTCATCTTT. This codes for CALHAGYWGTQTDKLIF.

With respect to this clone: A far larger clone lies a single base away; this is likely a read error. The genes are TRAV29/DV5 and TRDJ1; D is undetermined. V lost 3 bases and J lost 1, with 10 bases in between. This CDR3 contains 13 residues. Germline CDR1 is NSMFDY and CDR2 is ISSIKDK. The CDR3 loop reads CAATPLITDKLIF. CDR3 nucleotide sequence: TGTGCAGCAACCCCTCTCATCACCGATAAACTCATCTTT.

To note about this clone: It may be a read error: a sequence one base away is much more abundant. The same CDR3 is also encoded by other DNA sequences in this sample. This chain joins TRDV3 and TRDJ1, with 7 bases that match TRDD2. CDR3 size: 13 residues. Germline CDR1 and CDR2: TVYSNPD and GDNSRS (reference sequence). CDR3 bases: TGTGCCTTCTCACTTCCTAGTGACAATAAACTTATCTTT. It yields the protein CAFSLPSDNKLIF. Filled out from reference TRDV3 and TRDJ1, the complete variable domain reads CDKVTQSSPDQTVASGSEVVLLCTYDTVYSNPDLFWYRIRPDYSFQFVFYGDNSRSEGADFTQGRFSVKHILTQKAFHLVISPVRTEDSATYYCAFSLPSDNKLIFGKGTRVTVEP.

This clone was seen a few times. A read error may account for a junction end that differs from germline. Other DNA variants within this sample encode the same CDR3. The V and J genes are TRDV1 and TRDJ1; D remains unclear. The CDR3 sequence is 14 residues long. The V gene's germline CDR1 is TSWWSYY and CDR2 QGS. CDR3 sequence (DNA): TGTGCTCTTGGGGAAGTGGCAGGTTTGTATAAGCTCATCTTT. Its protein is CALGEVAGLYKLIF.

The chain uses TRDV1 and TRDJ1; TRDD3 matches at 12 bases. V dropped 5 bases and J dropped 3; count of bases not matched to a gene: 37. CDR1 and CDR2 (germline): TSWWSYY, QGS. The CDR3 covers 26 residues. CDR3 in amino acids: CALGSIRNPDLKTFTGGYWTSDKLIF. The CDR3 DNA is TGTGCTCTTGGGAGTATAAGGAATCCGGACCTCAAAACTTTTACTGGGGGATACTGGACCTCCGATAAACTCATCTTT.

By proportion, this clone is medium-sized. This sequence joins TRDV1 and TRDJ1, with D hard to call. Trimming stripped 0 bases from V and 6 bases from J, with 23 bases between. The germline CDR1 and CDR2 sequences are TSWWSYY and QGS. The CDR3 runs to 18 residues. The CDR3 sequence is CALGELGPLLLANNKLIF. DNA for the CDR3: TGTGCTCTTGGGGAACTAGGTCCTCTGCTGCTGGCGAACAATAAACTCATCTTT.

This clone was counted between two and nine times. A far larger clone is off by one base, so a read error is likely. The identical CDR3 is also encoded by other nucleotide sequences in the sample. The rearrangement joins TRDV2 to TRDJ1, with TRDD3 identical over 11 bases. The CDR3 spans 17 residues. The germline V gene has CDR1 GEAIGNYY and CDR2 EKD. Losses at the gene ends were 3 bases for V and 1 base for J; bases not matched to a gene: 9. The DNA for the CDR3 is TGTGCCTGTGACCAGCTGGGGGATACAGCCGGCACCGATAAACTCATCTTT. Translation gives CACDQLGDTAGTDKLIF.

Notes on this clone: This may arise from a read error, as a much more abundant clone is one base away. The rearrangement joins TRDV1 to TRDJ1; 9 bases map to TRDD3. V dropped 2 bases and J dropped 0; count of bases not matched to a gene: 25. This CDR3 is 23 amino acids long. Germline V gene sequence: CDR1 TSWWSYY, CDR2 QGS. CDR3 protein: CALGETSDRPPSTGGRHTDKLIF. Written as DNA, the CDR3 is TGTGCTCTTGGGGAAACCTCCGACCGGCCCCCTTCGACTGGGGGACGCCACACCGATAAACTCATCTTT.

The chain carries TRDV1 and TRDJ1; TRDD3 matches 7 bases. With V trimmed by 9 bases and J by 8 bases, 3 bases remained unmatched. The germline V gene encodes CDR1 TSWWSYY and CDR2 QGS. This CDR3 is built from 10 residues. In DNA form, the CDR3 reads TGTGCTCTCTGGGGGCCGAAACTCATCTTT. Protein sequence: CALWGPKLIF.

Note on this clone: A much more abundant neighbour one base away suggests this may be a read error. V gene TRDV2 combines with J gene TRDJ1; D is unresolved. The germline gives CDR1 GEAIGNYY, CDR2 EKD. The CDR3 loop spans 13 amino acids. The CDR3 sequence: CACDGLGTDELIF. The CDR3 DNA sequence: TGTGCCTGTGACGGACTTGGGACCGATGAACTCATCTTT.